This entry is about one TCR beta chain. This entry comes from a study of blood T cell repertoires in COVID-19. Assay used: immunoSEQ multiplex PCR; TCRdb lists only in-frame clones, some missing. The table shows about 170,000 clones, with around three quarters occurring only once. This CDR3 region has 15 residues. Germline assignment: CDR1 SEHNR and CDR2 FQNEAQ (reference sequence). Germline trimming cut 7 bases from V and 4 bases from J; bases unmatched to any gene: 8. The sequence derives from a woman aged 70 to 79 in a cohort exposed to, infected with or recovered from COVID-19 (not recorded which). The gene calls are TRBV7-9 and TRBJ2-5; 11 nucleotides line up with TRBD2. The sample was PBMCs or T cells enriched from blood (not recorded which). CDR3 protein: CASTQYSGRGETQYF. The CDR3 DNA follows: TGTGCCAGCACCCAGTATAGCGGGAGGGGAGAGACCCAGTACTTC.